This TCR beta chain was sequenced in a study of T cells in Graves' hyperthyroidism and ophthalmopathy. Template material for amplifying TCR beta CDR3 regions consisted of RNA transcripts. With the HTBI primer set, the TCR CDR3 went through a first round of RT-PCR. TCRdb reprocessed the multiplex PCR reads via MiXCR and lists one record per CDR3 protein. The table has tens of thousands of distinct CDR3 sequences, 54% seen once. Details on this clonotype: Its antigen is still unknown.

Stable disease denoted Graves' hyperthyroidism without ophthalmopathy progression within 18 months. The diagnostic basis comprised clinical symptoms, serum thyroxine and TRAb, thyroid ultrasound and orbital computed tomography. Regarding the study as a whole: Ophthalmopathy was told apart from stable hyperthyroidism by a 13 V-J model.

Germline lookup yields CDR1 SGDLS and CDR2 YYNGEE. The V segment lost 3 bases and the J segment 4 bases; nucleotides outside the gene matches: 9. The CDR3 spans 16 residues. V usage is TRBV9 and J usage is TRBJ2-5; TRBD2 aligns across 10 bases. Sequencing used peripheral blood or thyroid tissue (not recorded which). The TCR comes from a man between 18 and 29 years old with Graves' hyperthyroidism. CDR3 sequence reads: CASSGTSGAEGETQYF. CDR3 nucleotide sequence: TGTGCCAGCAGCGGAACTAGCGGGGCCGAGGGAGAGACCCAGTACTTC.